One and the same sample provided the 14 T cell receptor beta chains below, sequenced in a study of blood T cell repertoires in COVID-19. Sequencing was performed with immunoSEQ multiplex PCR; in TCRdb, only in-frame clones are kept and a portion is missing. The sample has 150,000 to 200,000 clones; roughly 82% are singletons. Material: PBMCs or T cells enriched from blood (not recorded which). Source of these receptors: a woman in her thirties who had recovered from COVID-19.

This chain connects TRBV16 to TRBJ1-2, with a tentative D call TRBD1 (6 bases). Per the germline V gene, CDR1 is KGHSY and CDR2 is FQNENV. This CDR3 has 13 residues. V was pared by 5 bases and J by 7 bases, with 14 bases between. CDR3 nucleotide sequence: TGTGCCAGCAGCGAGACAGGTCTCGTTGGCTACACCTTC. Its protein product is CASSETGLVGYTF.

The chain couples TRBV6-5 to TRBJ2-1, with D tentatively TRBD2 (6 bases). V was trimmed by 4 bases and J by 0 bases, leaving 7 bases between them. The CDR3 has 14 amino acids. Per the germline V gene, CDR1 is MNHEY and CDR2 is SVGAGI. The CDR3 bases are TGTGCCAGCAGTTGGAGGGACTCCTACAATGAGCAGTTCTTC. It yields the protein CASSWRDSYNEQFF.

The chain combines TRBV28 with TRBJ2-7; D is undetermined. Germline assignment: CDR1 MDHEN and CDR2 SYDVKM. Deletions cut 2 bases from V and 4 bases from J, with 9 bases between. The CDR3 runs to 13 residues. The CDR3 spells CASSLGPLYEQYF. As DNA, the CDR3 is TGTGCCAGCAGTTTAGGCCCCCTGTACGAGCAGTACTTC.

The sample holds a few counts of this clone. The chain couples TRBV5-5 to TRBJ2-7, with 8 bases matching TRBD1. There are 15 residues in the CDR3. The germline V gene has CDR1 SGHKS and CDR2 YYEKEE (reference sequence). V dropped 3 bases and J dropped 2; count of bases not matched to a gene: 7. CDR3 nucleotide sequence: TGTGCCAGCAGCTATTCCGGGACAGGTCCCTACGAGCAGTACTTC. This translates into CASSYSGTGPYEQYF.

The gene calls are TRBV5-5 and TRBJ2-7; D perhaps matches TRBD2 (7 bases). CDR1 is SGHKS, CDR2 YYEKEE, per germline (reference sequence). V was trimmed by 0 bases and J by 1 base, leaving 26 bases between them. The length of the CDR3 is 20 residues. Here the CDR3 reads CASSLVLNLGQRDMSYEQYF. CDR3 sequence (DNA): TGTGCCAGCAGCTTGGTTCTGAATCTCGGGCAGCGGGACATGTCCTACGAGCAGTACTTC.

The genes are TRBV28 and TRBJ2-7; 12 bases align to TRBD1. CDR3 length: 16 residues. Trimming cost V 6 bases and J 6 bases; bases outside gene matches: 12. The V gene's germline CDR1 is MDHEN and CDR2 SYDVKM. CDR3 residues: CASSLPTGTGGSEQYF. In nucleotides, the CDR3 is TGTGCCAGCAGCCTCCCGACCGGGACAGGGGGCAGCGAGCAGTACTTC.

The rearrangement uses TRBV2 and TRBJ2-3; D is unclear. The germline V gene has CDR1 SNHLY and CDR2 FYNNEI. Trimming shortened V by 6 bases and J by 0 bases, and 7 bases separated the two germline ends. The CDR3 sequence is 13 residues long. This chain's CDR3 is CASRAPSTDTQYF. CDR3 in DNA: TGTGCCAGCAGGGCCCCAAGCACAGATACGCAGTATTTT.

CDR3 in amino acids: CASSQVGGRLAGGNEQFF. DNA for the CDR3: TGCGCCAGCAGCCAAGTAGGGGGTCGGCTAGCGGGAGGAAATGAGCAGTTCTTC. V and J are TRBV4-1 and TRBJ2-1; TRBD2 matches at 11 bases. After removal of 1 base from V and 7 bases from J, the junction contained 12 bases not matched to a gene. The CDR3 extends over 18 amino acids. CDR1 is MGHRA and CDR2 is YSYEKL in the germline V gene.

The J gene is TRBJ1-1, the V gene TRBV19, with TRBD1 identical over 8 bases. J was trimmed by 8 bases and V by 8 bases; bases with no gene match: 13. This CDR3 contains 14 residues. Per germline, CDR1 LNHDA and CDR2 SQIVND (reference sequence). CDR3 in DNA: TGTGCCAGTCACTCGACAGGGGCCCTTTTCGAAGCTTTCTTT. It specifies CASHSTGALFEAFF.

The chain couples TRBV10-1 to TRBJ2-5, with 7 bases fitting TRBD2. The V gene's germline CDR1 is WNHNN and CDR2 SYGVQD (reference sequence). The CDR3 covers 16 residues. After removal of 0 bases from V and 4 bases from J, the junction contained 8 bases not matched to a gene. CDR3 DNA sequence: TGCGCCAGCAGTGAGTCCCGGGAGGTTAACCGAGAGACCCAGTACTTC. This gives the protein CASSESREVNRETQYF.

The chain has TRBV2 and TRBJ1-5; TRBD1 is a possible D gene (6 bases). Trimming removed 6 bases from V and 7 bases from J, with 19 bases in between. Germline V gene data show CDR1 as SNHLY and CDR2 as FYNNEI. This CDR3 contains 15 residues. CDR3 in amino acids: CASSSEAGVGQPQHF. The CDR3 bases are TGTGCCAGCAGCAGCGAGGCAGGGGTTGGCCAGCCCCAGCATTTT.

This chain joins TRBV6-4 and TRBJ2-2; D is unclear. Germline V gene data show CDR1 as MRHNA and CDR2 as SNTAGT. There are 13 residues in the CDR3. Trimming left V 2 bases short and J 4 bases short, with 5 bases between. The CDR3 here is CASSDQATGELFF. CDR3 sequence (DNA): TGTGCCAGCAGTGACCAGGCCACCGGGGAGCTGTTTTTT.

J is TRBJ2-5 and V is TRBV2, with TRBD1 matching over 9 bases. The CDR3 sequence is 14 residues long. Per germline, CDR1 SNHLY and CDR2 FYNNEI. The J segment lost 9 bases and the V segment lost 1 base, leaving 6 bases of the junction unmatched. CDR3 DNA: TGTGCCAGCAGTGAAGGACAGGGGGGTGAGGCCCAGTACTTC. It specifies CASSEGQGGEAQYF.

This chain uses TRBV5-4 with TRBJ2-2; a weak D match, TRBD1 (6 bases). V was cut by 7 bases and J by 6 bases, with 16 bases left in between. This CDR3 contains 14 residues. Per germline, CDR1 SGHNT and CDR2 YYREEE (reference sequence). CDR3 loop: CASGPLQGAGELFF. In DNA, the CDR3 is TGTGCCAGCGGACCTCTACAGGGTGCCGGGGAGCTGTTTTTT.